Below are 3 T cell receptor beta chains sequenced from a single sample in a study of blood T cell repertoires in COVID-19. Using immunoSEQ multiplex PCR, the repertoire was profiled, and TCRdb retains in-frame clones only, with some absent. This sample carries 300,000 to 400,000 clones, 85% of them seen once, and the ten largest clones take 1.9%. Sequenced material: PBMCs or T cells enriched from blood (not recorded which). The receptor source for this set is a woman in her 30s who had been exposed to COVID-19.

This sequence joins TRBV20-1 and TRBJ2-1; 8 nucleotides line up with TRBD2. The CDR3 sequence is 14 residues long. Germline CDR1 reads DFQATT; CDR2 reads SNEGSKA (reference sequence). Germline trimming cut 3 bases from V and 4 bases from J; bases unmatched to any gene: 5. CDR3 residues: CSASEAGGYNEQFF. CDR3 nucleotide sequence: TGCAGTGCTAGTGAGGCGGGGGGATACAATGAGCAGTTCTTC.

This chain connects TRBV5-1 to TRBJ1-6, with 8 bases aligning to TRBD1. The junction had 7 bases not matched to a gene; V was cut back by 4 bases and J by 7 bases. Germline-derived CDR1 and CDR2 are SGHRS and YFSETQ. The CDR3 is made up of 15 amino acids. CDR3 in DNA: TGCGCCAGCAGCACATCTACAGGGGGGAATTCACCCCTCCACTTT. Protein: CASSTSTGGNSPLHF.

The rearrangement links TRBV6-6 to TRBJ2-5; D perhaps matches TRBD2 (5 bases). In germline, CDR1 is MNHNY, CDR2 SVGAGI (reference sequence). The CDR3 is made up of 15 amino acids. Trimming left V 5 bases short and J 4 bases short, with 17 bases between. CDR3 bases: TGTGCCAGCAGTGACCGGTCGAGCGGCGGAGAGACCCAGTACTTC. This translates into CASSDRSSGGETQYF.